Each of the 6 T cell receptor beta chains below was sequenced from the same sample in a study of early T cells in non-severe SARS-CoV-2 infection. MiXCR, applied by TCRdb to the 5' RACE reads, yields one record per CDR3 protein. This table holds 53,000 or so distinct CDR3 sequences, approximately 12% found once. This sample comprised whole blood, obtained at baseline. The source of these receptors is an adult who was a healthcare worker with PCR-confirmed SARS-CoV-2 infection or an uninfected control (not recorded which).

This clonotype occurred many times. The chain uses TRBV5-4 and TRBJ1-5; D possibly corresponds to TRBD1 (6 bases). V dropped 5 bases and J dropped 2 bases, with 17 bases sitting between them. Looked up from germline, CDR1 is SGHNT and CDR2 is YYREEE (reference sequence). The CDR3 length is 16 residues. The CDR3 reads CASRPRGRIGNQPQHF. The CDR3 nucleotides read TGTGCCAGCAGGCCCAGGGGTAGAATAGGCAATCAGCCCCAGCATTTT.

The DNA of the CDR3 is TGTGCCAGCAGCCAAGAATTTGTCGGAGCAGGGGGCGGACAAGAGACCCAGTACTTC. This translates into CASSQEFVGAGGGQETQYF. The chain employs TRBV4-2 and TRBJ2-5; 8 bases are a match to TRBD1. Germline V gene sequence: CDR1 LGHNA, CDR2 YNFKEQ. The CDR3 has 19 residues. After removal of 0 bases from V and 2 bases from J, the junction contained 14 bases not matched to a gene.

The rearrangement joins TRBV29-1 to TRBJ2-5, with TRBD1 matching 7 bases. The ends lost 1 base at V and 4 bases at J; junction bases unmatched: 3. CDR1 SQVTM and CDR2 ANQGSEA come from the germline V gene. The CDR3 consists of 13 residues. Here the CDR3 DNA reads TGCAGCGTTGAAGGGCACAGGGGAGAGACCCAGTACTTC. Residues: CSVEGHRGETQYF.

The CDR3 DNA reads TGTGCCAGCTCACCCCCCAGCGGGAAGAGTTCAGATACGCAGTATTTT. Protein sequence: CASSPPSGKSSDTQYF. The chain joins TRBV18 to TRBJ2-3; 7 bases are a match to TRBD2. This CDR3 spans 16 amino acids. The germline CDR1 and CDR2 sequences are KGHSH and LQKENI. With V trimmed by 3 bases and J by 4 bases, 10 bases remained unmatched.

The table lists this clonotype with a few counts. The chain joins TRBV11-2 to TRBJ2-5, with TRBD2 matching over 10 bases. From germline, CDR1 is SGHAT and CDR2 FQNNGV. V dropped 4 bases and J dropped 2; count of bases not matched to a gene: 10. This CDR3 region has 17 residues. The CDR3, as DNA: TGTGCCAGCAGCTCGGCCCCCGGGACTAGCGTTCAAGAGACCCAGTACTTC. Its translation: CASSSAPGTSVQETQYF.

This clonotype was seen repeatedly, ten times or more. V gene TRBV5-1 combines with J gene TRBJ2-2; 10 nucleotides align to TRBD1. V dropped 2 bases and J dropped 1; count of bases not matched to a gene: 5. The CDR3 has 17 residues. The V gene's germline CDR1 is SGHRS and CDR2 YFSETQ. The CDR3 sequence: CASSFGTGERNTGELFF. The CDR3 region has the DNA TGCGCCAGCAGCTTCGGGACAGGGGAAAGGAACACCGGGGAGCTGTTTTTT.